The next 2 T cell receptor beta chains were all read from a single sample in a study of Graves' ophthalmopathy and Graves' hyperthyroidism. RNA transcripts were the template, and TCR beta CDR3 regions were amplified from them. First-round RT-PCR relied on HTBI primers, and a second-round multiplex PCR came next. Using its own MiXCR run on the multiplex PCR reads, TCRdb lists one record per CDR3 protein. The sample yields about half a million distinct CDR3 sequences, about an eighth seen once. Input material: blood. The source is a woman aged 30 to 39 with Graves' ophthalmopathy.

This clonotype was seen many times. This chain uses TRBV7-8 with TRBJ2-7, with unresolved D. Germline CDR1 is SGHVS and CDR2 is FQNEAQ. V lost 5 bases, J lost 6 bases, and 17 bases lay in between. The CDR3 totals 14 residues. The CDR3 region is CASSPTHEGSEQYF. The CDR3 nucleotides read TGTGCCAGCAGCCCGACACATGAAGGTAGCGAGCAGTACTTC. The full variable domain, in which reference TRBV7-8 and TRBJ2-7 provide the parts outside the CDR3, is GAGVSQSPRYKVAKRGQDVALRCDPISGHVSLFWYQQALGQGPEFLTYFQNEAQLDKSGLPSDRFFAERPEGSVSTLKIQRTQQEDSAVYLCASSPTHEGSEQYFGPGTRLTVT.

This clonotype was counted between two and nine times. The chain has TRBV7-8 and TRBJ1-5; TRBD1 is a possible D gene (6 bases). Trimming stripped 2 bases from V and 4 bases from J, with 12 bases between. Germline V gene sequence: CDR1 SGHVS, CDR2 FQNEAQ. The CDR3 is 15 residues long. The CDR3 nucleotides are TGTGCCAGCAGCTTACAGCAGGGGTGGAATCAGCCCCAGCATTTT. Its translation is CASSLQQGWNQPQHF.